A selection of T cell receptor beta chains follows, all from one sample in a study of blood T cells in healthy people across ages. TCRdb analysed the 5' RACE reads with MiXCR anew, one entry per CDR3 protein. The sample lists about 970,000 distinct CDR3 sequences; just over 50% were seen once. Sequenced material: blood. Receptor source: a woman between 55 and 75 years old in good health. CDR3s include the opening cysteine and the closing phenylalanine or tryptophan. A D gene is named only where the DNA matches it firmly. Some rows have no size entry. The others give once, few or many, or a class for an expanded clone.

clone_size,d_call,cdr3_length,j_call,v_call,cdr3_nt,cdr3_aa
once,TRBD1,12,TRBJ1-2,TRBV28,TGTGCCAGCCGATCAGGGGGTCAGGGCTACACCTTC,CASRSGGQGYTF
.,.,16,TRBJ2-1,TRBV20-1,TGCAGTGCTTTCCATAGGGGAGGAGGATCCTACAATGAGCAGTTCTTC,CSAFHRGGGSYNEQFF
few,TRBD1,13,TRBJ2-5,TRBV10-3,TGTGCCACACAGGACAGGGAGGAAGAGACCCAGTACTTC,CATQDREEETQYF
few,.,14,TRBJ2-1,TRBV20-1,TGCAGTGCTAGCTCCGGGTTCTCCTACAATGAGCAGTTCTTC,CSASSGFSYNEQFF
.,.,15,TRBJ2-1,TRBV28,TGTGCCAGCGGACCCTGGTCTAGCTCCTACAATGAGCAGTTCTTC,CASGPWSSSYNEQFF
.,TRBD1,15,TRBJ2-7,TRBV29-1,TGCAGCGTTCTCGACAGGGGAGTCTCAGAATACGAGCAGTACTTC,CSVLDRGVSEYEQYF
few,.,14,TRBJ1-4,TRBV15,TGTGCCACCACGACAGGCTCAACTAATGAAAAACTGTTTTTT,CATTTGSTNEKLFF
.,TRBD2,18,TRBJ2-7,TRBV20-1,TGCAGTGCTAGAGATCTTAGCGGGAGGGCTATAAGCTTCTACGAGCAGTACTTC,CSARDLSGRAISFYEQYF
.,.,18,TRBJ2-1,TRBV5-1,TGCGCCAGCAGCTACGAGACAGGCTGGGAAAGCTCCTACAATGAGCAGTTCTTC,CASSYETGWESSYNEQFF
.,TRBD2,16,TRBJ2-3,TRBV7-8,TGTGCCAGCAGCCCAAGGACTAGCGGGAGAATGGATACGCAGTATTTT,CASSPRTSGRMDTQYF
.,.,12,TRBJ2-5,TRBV6-1,TGTGCCAGCAGACTAGTCCAAGAGACCCAGTACTTC,CASRLVQETQYF
.,TRBD1,16,TRBJ1-2,TRBV4-2,TGTGCCAGCAGCCAAACCCAGGGGGCCGGGGACTATGGCTACACCTTC,CASSQTQGAGDYGYTF
few,.,12,TRBJ2-4,TRBV4-1,TGCGCCAGCAGCCTCCCTATGGGCATTCAGTACTTC,CASSLPMGIQYF
.,TRBD2,13,TRBJ2-1,TRBV29-1,TGCAGCACCCTACCACTAGCGGTCGGTGAGCAGTTCTTC,CSTLPLAVGEQFF
.,.,13,TRBJ2-5,TRBV28,TGTGCCAGCAGTCCCCGACTTAACTGGGAGCAGTACTTC,CASSPRLNWEQYF
.,.,12,TRBJ2-7,TRBV5-1,TGCGCCAGCAGAAACAGGCCCTACGAGCAGTACTTC,CASRNRPYEQYF
.,TRBD2,15,TRBJ2-1,TRBV20-1,TGCAGTGCTAGACCGGGGGCGGGAGGGTCCGGTGAGCAGTTCTTC,CSARPGAGGSGEQFF
.,.,14,TRBJ2-3,TRBV2,TGTGCCAGCGAGAGGATGACCCCAGGAGATACGCAGTATTTT,CASERMTPGDTQYF
.,TRBD1,17,TRBJ1-2,TRBV20-1,TGCAGCACTGATCAACCTCCTGGAGGGGGCGCAGACTATGGCTACACCTTC,CSTDQPPGGGADYGYTF
.,.,15,TRBJ2-3,TRBV18,TGTGCCAGCTCACCATCCTCTAGCGGCACAGATACGCAGTATTTT,CASSPSSSGTDTQYF
many,TRBD1,14,TRBJ2-3,TRBV10-3,TGTGCCATCAGTGATTACCAGGGACAGGATACGCAGTATTTT,CAISDYQGQDTQYF
.,TRBD2,17,TRBJ2-7,TRBV12-3/TRBV12-4,TGTGCCCGCAGTCCCGGGACTAGCGGGAGTGATAGCTACGAGCAGTACTTC,CARSPGTSGSDSYEQYF
.,.,13,TRBJ2-7,TRBV27,TGTGCCAGCAGTCCGACTAGATCCCACGAGCAGTACTTC,CASSPTRSHEQYF
.,TRBD1,15,TRBJ1-2,TRBV12-3/TRBV12-4,TGTGCCAGCAGTTCGGGGGACAGCATTCACTATGGCTACACCTTC,CASSSGDSIHYGYTF
.,.,13,TRBJ1-5,TRBV3-1,TGTACCAGCAGTCAGACCAGGAATCAGCCCCAGCATTTT,CTSSQTRNQPQHF
few,.,15,TRBJ2-7,TRBV5-1,TGCGCCAGCAGCTTGGCCAGTACAGGGGAGGACGAGCAGTACTTC,CASSLASTGEDEQYF
few,TRBD1,15,TRBJ2-5,TRBV15,TGTGCCACCAGCAGAGATCAGGGACAGCAAGAGACCCAGTACTTC,CATSRDQGQQETQYF
.,.,12,TRBJ2-1,TRBV3-1,TGTGCCAGCAGCCAAGATTTTGGTGAGCAGTTCTTC,CASSQDFGEQFF
.,TRBD2,16,TRBJ2-4,TRBV12-3/TRBV12-4,TGTGCCAGCAGTTTCCGCCTAGCGGACCCCAAAAACATTCAGTACTTC,CASSFRLADPKNIQYF
.,.,14,TRBJ1-2,TRBV11-2,TGTGCCAGCAGCTCACTTCGAGACTTCTATGGCTACACCTTC,CASSSLRDFYGYTF
.,.,12,TRBJ2-1,TRBV6-2/TRBV6-3,TGTGCCAGCAGTTACACCACCGGTGAGCAGTTCTTC,CASSYTTGEQFF
few,.,13,TRBJ2-7,TRBV25-1,TGTGCCAGCACCAAAGGGGTGGAGTACGAGCAGTACTTC,CASTKGVEYEQYF
.,.,18,TRBJ2-1,TRBV6-2/TRBV6-3,TGTGCCAGCAGTTACTCGAGGGCCCTAGCGCCGTCCTACAATAAGCAGTTCTTC,CASSYSRALAPSYNKQFF
few,TRBD1,13,TRBJ2-5,TRBV6-2/TRBV6-3,TGTGCCAGCAGCCCGACAGGGACGGAGACCCAGTACTTC,CASSPTGTETQYF
.,TRBD2,17,TRBJ2-3,TRBV4-3,TGCGCCAGCAGCCAAGCAACTAGCGGGGTCCTCCCAGATACGCAGTATTTT,CASSQATSGVLPDTQYF
few,TRBD2,16,TRBJ2-3,TRBV9,TGTGCCAGCAGCGTAGACCTAGCGGGAGGGAAAGATACGCAGTATTTT,CASSVDLAGGKDTQYF
.,.,14,TRBJ2-3,TRBV18,TGTGCCAGCTCGGGGACAACGAACACCGGGGAGCTGTATTTT,CASSGTTNTGELYF
.,.,12,TRBJ2-1,TRBV12-3/TRBV12-4,TGTGCCAGCAGTTTCCCTTACAATGAGCAGTTCTTC,CASSFPYNEQFF
few,.,12,TRBJ2-7,TRBV12-3/TRBV12-4,TGTGCCAGCAGCCCCTCGATCTACGAGCAGTACTTC,CASSPSIYEQYF
.,.,14,TRBJ2-5,TRBV28,TGTGCCAGCAGTGTATTGGTCTTACAAGAGACCCCGTACTTC,CASSVLVLQETPYF